The rows below give T cell receptor beta chains drawn from one sample of a study of OX40 agonist ivuxolimab in advanced cancers. Generated by immunoSEQ multiplex PCR, the TCRdb table keeps only in-frame clones and is missing some. The table has under 80,000 clones, approximately 91% seen once. Sequenced material: CD4+ or CD8+ T cells sorted from blood, taken in a trial of the OX40 agonist ivuxolimab. The receptors stem from an adult with an advanced solid tumor such as melanoma, head and neck, liver or kidney cancer. Each CDR3 is given with its conserved first and last residue. The D gene is left open where the match is weak. Clone size, where shown, is once, few, many, or a class for clones that have expanded.

CDR3 length,J gene,D gene,V gene,clone size,CDR3 protein,CDR3 DNA
15,TRBJ2-3,TRBD2,TRBV11-2,NA,CASSPGGGSTDTQYF,TGTGCCAGCAGTCCAGGCGGGGGGAGCACAGATACGCAGTATTTT
14,TRBJ2-5,NA,TRBV6-1,NA,CASSAKAPQETQYF,TGTGCCAGCAGTGCAAAGGCCCCTCAAGAGACCCAGTACTTC
15,TRBJ2-3,NA,TRBV4-1,few,CASSQVRSSTDTQYF,TGCGCCAGCAGCCAAGTGAGGTCTTCTACAGATACGCAGTATTTT
13,TRBJ1-2,TRBD1,TRBV2,NA,CASSENRGSGYTF,TGTGCCAGCAGTGAAAACAGGGGAAGTGGCTACACCTTC
14,TRBJ2-4,NA,TRBV5-8,few,CASSLEAGLGIQYF,TGTGCCAGCAGCTTGGAGGCCGGGCTGGGCATTCAGTACTTC
15,TRBJ1-1,TRBD1,TRBV11-2,NA,CASSAWDSVNTEAFF,TGTGCCAGCAGCGCGTGGGACAGTGTGAACACTGAAGCTTTCTTT
12,TRBJ1-1,TRBD1,TRBV6-6,NA,CASSLTGEEAFF,TGTGCCAGCAGTTTGACAGGGGAGGAAGCTTTCTTT
15,TRBJ2-2,NA,TRBV27,NA,CASSLGGGATGELFF,TGTGCCAGCAGTTTGGGAGGGGGGGCTACCGGGGAGCTGTTTTTT
15,TRBJ2-7,TRBD1,TRBV15,NA,CATRPRTGASYEQYF,TGTGCCACCAGACCACGGACAGGGGCCTCCTACGAGCAGTACTTC
14,TRBJ2-6,NA,TRBV7-3,NA,CASSPGAGANVLTF,TGTGCCAGCAGCCCAGGGGCGGGGGCCAACGTCCTGACTTTC
15,TRBJ2-3,TRBD1,TRBV28,NA,CASSVPGQGTDTQYF,TGTGCCAGCAGCGTACCCGGACAGGGCACAGATACGCAGTATTTT
13,TRBJ2-2,NA,TRBV7-3,NA,CASAPGDTGELFF,TGTGCCAGCGCTCCGGGCGACACCGGGGAGCTGTTTTTT
11,TRBJ2-7,NA,TRBV7-9,many,CASSVSYEQYF,TGTGCCAGCAGCGTCTCCTACGAGCAGTACTTC
14,TRBJ2-5,NA,TRBV18,NA,CASSPPRSQETQYF,TGTGCCAGCTCACCACCCAGGAGTCAAGAGACCCAGTACTTC
15,TRBJ2-1,NA,TRBV5-1,NA,CASSLMSGANNEQFF,TGCGCCAGCAGCTTGATGTCGGGAGCCAACAATGAGCAGTTCTTC
16,TRBJ1-2,TRBD1,TRBV15,NA,CATSRSGRGPNYGYTF,TGTGCCACCAGCAGATCAGGGAGGGGGCCCAACTATGGCTACACCTTC
14,TRBJ1-5,TRBD1,TRBV5-8,NA,CASSPGQLNQPQHF,TGTGCCAGCAGCCCGGGACAGCTTAATCAGCCCCAGCATTTT
14,TRBJ2-1,NA,TRBV7-6,NA,CASSLEPGGNEQFF,TGTGCCAGCAGCCTAGAGCCGGGTGGGAATGAGCAGTTCTTC
16,TRBJ2-1,TRBD1,TRBV27,NA,CASRQRPGQTYNEQFF,TGTGCCAGCAGACAGCGGCCGGGACAGACCTACAATGAGCAGTTCTTC
12,TRBJ1-2,NA,TRBV5-1,NA,CASSLDRDGYTF,TGCGCCAGCAGCTTGGACAGGGACGGCTACACCTTC
11,TRBJ2-5,NA,TRBV5-1,once,CASSQGETQYF,TGCGCCAGCAGTCAGGGTGAGACCCAGTACTTC
17,TRBJ2-7,NA,TRBV6-7,NA,CASSSVSFQGVSYEQYF,TGTGCCAGCAGTTCCGTGTCCTTCCAAGGTGTCTCCTACGAGCAGTACTTC
13,TRBJ2-5,NA,TRBV11-3,NA,CASSLVRGETQYF,TGTGCCAGCAGCTTAGTTCGGGGTGAGACCCAGTACTTC
12,TRBJ2-2,NA,TRBV11-1,NA,CASSRNPGELFF,TGTGCCAGCAGCCGTAACCCCGGGGAGCTGTTTTTT
14,TRBJ2-7,TRBD1,TRBV9,NA,CASSFQGAAYEQYF,TGTGCCAGCAGCTTTCAGGGGGCTGCCTACGAGCAGTACTTC
15,TRBJ2-1,TRBD2,TRBV11-2,NA,CASSLGRGGYNEQFF,TGTGCCAGCAGCTTGGGGAGGGGTGGGTACAATGAGCAGTTCTTC
13,TRBJ2-5,NA,TRBV11-2,NA,CASSLGGFETQYF,TGTGCCAGCAGCTTAGGTGGTTTTGAGACCCAGTACTTC
15,TRBJ1-5,NA,TRBV7-2,NA,CASSPTGGGGQPQHF,TGTGCCAGCAGCCCCACGGGAGGGGGGGGTCAGCCCCAGCATTTT
17,TRBJ2-1,TRBD1,TRBV14,few,CASSPDPGQGWRNEQFF,TGTGCCAGCAGCCCCGATCCCGGACAGGGGTGGAGGAATGAGCAGTTCTTC